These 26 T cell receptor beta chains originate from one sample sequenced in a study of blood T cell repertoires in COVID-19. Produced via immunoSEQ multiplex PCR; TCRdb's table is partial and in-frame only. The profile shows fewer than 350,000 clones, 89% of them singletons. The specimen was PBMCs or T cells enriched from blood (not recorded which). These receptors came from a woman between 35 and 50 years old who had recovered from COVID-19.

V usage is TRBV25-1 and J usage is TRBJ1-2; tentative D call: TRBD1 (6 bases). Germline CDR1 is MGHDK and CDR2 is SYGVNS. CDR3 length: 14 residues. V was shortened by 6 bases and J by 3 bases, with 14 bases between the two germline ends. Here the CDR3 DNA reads TGTGCCAGCAGGAAGGGGGGGGCGGACTATGGCTACACCTTC. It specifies CASRKGGADYGYTF.

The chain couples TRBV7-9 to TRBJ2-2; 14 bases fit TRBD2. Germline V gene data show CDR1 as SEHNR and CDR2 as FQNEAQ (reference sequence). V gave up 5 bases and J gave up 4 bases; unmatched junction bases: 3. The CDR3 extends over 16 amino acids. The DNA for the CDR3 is TGTGCCAGCAGCCCGGGACTAGCGGGAGTCACCGGGGAGCTGTTTTTT. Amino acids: CASSPGLAGVTGELFF.

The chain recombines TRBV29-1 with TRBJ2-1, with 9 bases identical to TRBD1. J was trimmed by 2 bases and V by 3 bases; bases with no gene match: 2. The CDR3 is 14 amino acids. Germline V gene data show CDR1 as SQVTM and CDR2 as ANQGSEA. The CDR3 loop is CSVERDRAYNEQFF. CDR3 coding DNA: TGCAGCGTTGAGAGGGACAGGGCCTACAATGAGCAGTTCTTC.

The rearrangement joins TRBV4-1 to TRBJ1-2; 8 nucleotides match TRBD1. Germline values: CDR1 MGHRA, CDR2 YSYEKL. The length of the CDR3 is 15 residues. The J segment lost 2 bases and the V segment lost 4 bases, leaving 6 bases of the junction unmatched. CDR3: CASSPPDRGNYGYTF. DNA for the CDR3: TGCGCCAGCAGCCCCCCCGACAGGGGCAACTATGGCTACACCTTC.

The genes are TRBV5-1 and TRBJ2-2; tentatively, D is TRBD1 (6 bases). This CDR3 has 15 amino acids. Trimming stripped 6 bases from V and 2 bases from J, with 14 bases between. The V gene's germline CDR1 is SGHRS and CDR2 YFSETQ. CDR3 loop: CASNLGGPNTGELFF. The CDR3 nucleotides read TGCGCCAGCAACCTTGGGGGCCCCAACACCGGGGAGCTGTTTTTT. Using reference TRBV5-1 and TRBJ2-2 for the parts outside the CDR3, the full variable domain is KAGVTQTPRYLIKTRGQQVTLSCSPISGHRSVSWYQQTPGQGLQFLFEYFSETQRNKGNFPGRFSGRQFSNSRSEMNVSTLELGDSALYLCASNLGGPNTGELFFGEGSRLTVL.

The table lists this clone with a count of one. The CDR3 bases are TGCGCCAGCAGCGGGGACACCCTCACTGAAGCTTTCTTT. Translated: CASSGDTLTEAFF. The V and J genes are TRBV5-1 and TRBJ1-1; TRBD1 might be the D (6 bases). Trimming stripped 4 bases from V and 4 bases from J, with 11 bases between. The CDR3 is made up of 13 amino acids. CDR1 is SGHRS, CDR2 YFSETQ, per germline.

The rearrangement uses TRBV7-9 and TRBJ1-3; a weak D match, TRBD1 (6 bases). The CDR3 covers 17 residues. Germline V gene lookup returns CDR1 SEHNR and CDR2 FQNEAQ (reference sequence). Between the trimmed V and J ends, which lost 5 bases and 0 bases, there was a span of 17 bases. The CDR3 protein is CASSPYRAASSGNTIYF. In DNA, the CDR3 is TGTGCCAGCAGCCCCTACAGGGCCGCCAGCTCTGGAAACACCATATATTTT.

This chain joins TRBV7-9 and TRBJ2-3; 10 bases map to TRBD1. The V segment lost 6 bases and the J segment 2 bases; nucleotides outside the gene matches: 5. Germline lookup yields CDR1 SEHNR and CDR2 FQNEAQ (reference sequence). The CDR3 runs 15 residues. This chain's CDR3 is CASRAGTGATDTQYF. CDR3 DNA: TGTGCCAGCAGGGCCGGGACAGGGGCCACAGATACGCAGTATTTT. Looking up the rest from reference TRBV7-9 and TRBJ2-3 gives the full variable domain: DTGVSQNPRHKITKRGQNVTFRCDPISEHNRLYWYRQTLGQGPEFLTYFQNEAQLEKSRLLSDRFSAERPKGSFSTLEIQRTEQGDSAMYLCASRAGTGATDTQYFGPGTRLTVL.

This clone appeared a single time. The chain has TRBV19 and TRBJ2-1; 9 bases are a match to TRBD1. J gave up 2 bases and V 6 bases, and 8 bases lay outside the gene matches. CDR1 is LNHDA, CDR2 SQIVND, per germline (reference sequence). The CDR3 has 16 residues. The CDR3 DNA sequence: TGTGCCAGTAGCTCCTCCGGGACAGGGCCCTACAATGAGCAGTTCTTC. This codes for CASSSSGTGPYNEQFF.

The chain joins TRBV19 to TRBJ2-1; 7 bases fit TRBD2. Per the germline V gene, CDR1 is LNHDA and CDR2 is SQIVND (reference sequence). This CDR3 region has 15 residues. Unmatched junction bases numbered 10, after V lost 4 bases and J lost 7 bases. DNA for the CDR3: TGTGCCAGTAGTAAATCCAGCGGGATAGGAAATGAGCAGTTCTTC. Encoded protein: CASSKSSGIGNEQFF.

The DNA of the CDR3 is TGTGCCAGCAGTGGCCCTCTCCCAGGGCTGAACACTGAAGCTTTCTTT. The encoded protein is CASSGPLPGLNTEAFF. V is TRBV6-1 and J is TRBJ1-1, with a possible D match to TRBD1 (5 bases). Trimming pared 4 bases from V and 0 bases from J, leaving 15 bases between. The CDR3 is 16 residues long. Germline CDR1 and CDR2: MNHNS and SASEGT.

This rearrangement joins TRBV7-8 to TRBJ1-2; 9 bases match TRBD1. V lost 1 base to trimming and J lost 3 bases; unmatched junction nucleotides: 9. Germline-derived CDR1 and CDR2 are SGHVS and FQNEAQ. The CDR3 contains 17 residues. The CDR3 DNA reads TGTGCCAGCAGCTTAGAAAGACAGGGGGTGCCCTACTATGGCTACACCTTC. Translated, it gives CASSLERQGVPYYGYTF.

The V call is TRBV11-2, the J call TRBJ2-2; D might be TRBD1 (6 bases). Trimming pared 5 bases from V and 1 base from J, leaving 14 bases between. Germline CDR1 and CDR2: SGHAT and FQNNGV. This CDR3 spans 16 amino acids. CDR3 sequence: CASSLKTGQNTGELFF. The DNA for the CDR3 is TGTGCCAGCAGCCTAAAGACGGGACAGAACACCGGGGAGCTGTTTTTT.

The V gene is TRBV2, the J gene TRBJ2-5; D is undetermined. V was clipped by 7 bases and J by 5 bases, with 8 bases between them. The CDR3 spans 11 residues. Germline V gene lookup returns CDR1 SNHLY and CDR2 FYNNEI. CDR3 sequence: CASNSVETQYF. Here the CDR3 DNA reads TGTGCCAGCAACTCCGTGGAGACCCAGTACTTC.

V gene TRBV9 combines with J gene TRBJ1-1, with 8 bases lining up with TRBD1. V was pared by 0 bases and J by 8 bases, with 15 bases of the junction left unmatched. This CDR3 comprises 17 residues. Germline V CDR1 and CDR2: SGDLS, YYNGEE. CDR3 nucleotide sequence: TGTGCCAGCAGCGTAGCCCGAAACAGGGGGACTTTTCAAGAAGCTTTCTTT. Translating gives CASSVARNRGTFQEAFF. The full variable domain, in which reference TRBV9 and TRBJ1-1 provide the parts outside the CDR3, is DSGVTQTPKHLITATGQRVTLRCSPRSGDLSVYWYQQSLDQGLQFLIQYYNGEERAKGNILERFSAQQFPDLHSELNLSSLELGDSALYFCASSVARNRGTFQEAFFGQGTRLTVV.

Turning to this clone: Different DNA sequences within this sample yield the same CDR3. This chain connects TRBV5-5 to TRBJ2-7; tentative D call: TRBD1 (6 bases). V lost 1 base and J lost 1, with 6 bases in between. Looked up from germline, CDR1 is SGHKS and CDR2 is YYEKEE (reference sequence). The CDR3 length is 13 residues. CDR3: CASSLTGSYEQYF. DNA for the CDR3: TGTGCCAGCAGCTTGACAGGGTCCTACGAGCAGTACTTC.

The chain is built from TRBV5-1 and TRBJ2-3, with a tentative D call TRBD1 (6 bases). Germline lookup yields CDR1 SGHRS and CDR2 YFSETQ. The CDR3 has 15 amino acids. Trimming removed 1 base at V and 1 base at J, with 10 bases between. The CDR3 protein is CASSLIGGGTDTQYF. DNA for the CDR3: TGCGCCAGCAGCTTGATAGGGGGAGGCACAGATACGCAGTATTTT. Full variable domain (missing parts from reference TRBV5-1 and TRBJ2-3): KAGVTQTPRYLIKTRGQQVTLSCSPISGHRSVSWYQQTPGQGLQFLFEYFSETQRNKGNFPGRFSGRQFSNSRSEMNVSTLELGDSALYLCASSLIGGGTDTQYFGPGTRLTVL.

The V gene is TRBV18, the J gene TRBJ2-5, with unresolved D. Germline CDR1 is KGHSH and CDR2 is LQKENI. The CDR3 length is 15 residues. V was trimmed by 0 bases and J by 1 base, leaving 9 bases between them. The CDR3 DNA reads TGTGCCAGCTCACCACCCCACCGAGTCCAAGAGACCCAGTACTTC. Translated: CASSPPHRVQETQYF.

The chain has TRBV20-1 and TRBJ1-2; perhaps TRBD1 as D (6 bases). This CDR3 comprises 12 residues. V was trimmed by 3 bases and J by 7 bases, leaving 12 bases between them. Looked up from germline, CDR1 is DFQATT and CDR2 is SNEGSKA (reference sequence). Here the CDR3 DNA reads TGCAGTGCTAGTAGGGGGTCCGGTGGCTACACCTTC. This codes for CSASRGSGGYTF.

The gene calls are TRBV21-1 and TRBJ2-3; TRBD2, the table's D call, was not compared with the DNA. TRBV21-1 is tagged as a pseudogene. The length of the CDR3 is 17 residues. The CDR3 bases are TGTGCCAGCAGCAAAGATTCGGGATGGACTAGCACAGATACGCAGTATTTT. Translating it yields CASSKDSGWTSTDTQYF.

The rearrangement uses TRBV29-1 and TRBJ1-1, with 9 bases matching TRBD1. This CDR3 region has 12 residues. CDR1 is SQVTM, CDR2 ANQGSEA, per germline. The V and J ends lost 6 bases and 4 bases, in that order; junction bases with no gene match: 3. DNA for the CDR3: TGCAGCGTGGGGACAGGGACCACTGAAGCTTTCTTT. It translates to CSVGTGTTEAFF.

CDR3 sequence: CASSYPGFEPQHF. CDR3 DNA sequence: TGTGCCAGCAGTTACCCAGGGTTTGAGCCCCAGCATTTT. The rearrangement links TRBV6-5 to TRBJ1-5; TRBD1 is a possible D gene (5 bases). The CDR3 has 13 amino acids. V lost 2 bases and J lost 8, with 10 bases in between. Germline assignment: CDR1 MNHEY and CDR2 SVGAGI.

Here the CDR3 DNA reads TGTGCCAGCGGAAAGGGGGTAACTAGCGGGCCCCGCACAGATACGCAGTATTTT. Protein product: CASGKGVTSGPRTDTQYF. V usage is TRBV9 and J usage is TRBJ2-3, with TRBD2 identical over 9 bases. V shed 7 bases and J 1 base; nucleotides not matched to a gene: 16. From germline, CDR1 is SGDLS and CDR2 YYNGEE. CDR3 length equals 18 residues. Variable domain in full (rest from reference TRBV9 and TRBJ2-3): DSGVTQTPKHLITATGQRVTLRCSPRSGDLSVYWYQQSLDQGLQFLIQYYNGEERAKGNILERFSAQQFPDLHSELNLSSLELGDSALYFCASGKGVTSGPRTDTQYFGPGTRLTVL.

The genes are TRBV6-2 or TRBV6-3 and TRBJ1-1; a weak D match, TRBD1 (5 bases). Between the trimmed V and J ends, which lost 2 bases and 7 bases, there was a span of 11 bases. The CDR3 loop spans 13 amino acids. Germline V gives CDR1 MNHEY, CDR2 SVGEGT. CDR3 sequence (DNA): TGTGCCAGCAGTTACGCAGGGCCAGGTGAAGCTTTCTTT. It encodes CASSYAGPGEAFF.

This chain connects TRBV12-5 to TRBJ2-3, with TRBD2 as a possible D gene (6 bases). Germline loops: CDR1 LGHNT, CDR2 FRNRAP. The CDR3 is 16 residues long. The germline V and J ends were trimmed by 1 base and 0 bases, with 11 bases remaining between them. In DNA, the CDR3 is TGTGCTAGTGGTTTGGATCCCAGCGGGAGCACAGATACGCAGTATTTT. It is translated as CASGLDPSGSTDTQYF.

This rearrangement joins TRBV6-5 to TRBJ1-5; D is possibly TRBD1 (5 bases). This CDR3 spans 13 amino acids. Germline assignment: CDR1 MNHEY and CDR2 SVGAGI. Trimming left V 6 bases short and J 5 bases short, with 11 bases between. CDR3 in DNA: TGTGCCAGCAGCTTACAGGTAGATCAGCCCCAGCATTTT. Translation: CASSLQVDQPQHF.